These 17 T cell receptor beta chains originate from one sample sequenced in a study of blood T cell repertoires in COVID-19. Clones were read by immunoSEQ multiplex PCR, and TCRdb kept only the in-frame ones, dropping some. The data hold approximately 270,000 clones, with roughly 90% observed a single time. The sequenced material came from PBMCs or T cells enriched from blood (not recorded which). These TCRs come from a man in his forties who had been exposed to COVID-19.

The chain links TRBV6-5 to TRBJ2-7, with D possibly matching TRBD1 (7 bases). V was shortened by 7 bases and J by 5 bases, with 18 bases between the two germline ends. CDR1 and CDR2 (germline): MNHEY, SVGAGI. The CDR3 extends over 14 amino acids. CDR3 coding DNA: TGTGCCAGCATAGTTGGCAGGGGGAGGAACGAGCAGTACTTC. As protein: CASIVGRGRNEQYF.

This sequence joins TRBV30 and TRBJ1-4, with 7 bases lining up with TRBD1. CDR1 is GTSNPN and CDR2 is SVGIG in the germline V gene (reference sequence). Losses at the gene ends were 8 bases for V and 3 bases for J; bases not matched to a gene: 3. This CDR3 has 12 amino acids. The CDR3 sequence: CAVRGPNEKLFF. The CDR3 bases are TGTGCCGTTAGGGGGCCTAATGAAAAACTGTTTTTT. The whole variable domain, filled in from reference TRBV30 and TRBJ1-4, reads SQTIHQWPATLVQPVGSPLSLECTVEGTSNPNLYWYRQAAGRGLQLLFYSVGIGQISSEVPQNLSASRPQDRQFILSSKKLLLSDSGFYLCAVRGPNEKLFFGSGTQLSVL.

V is TRBV5-1 and J is TRBJ1-4; D call uncertain. The V gene lost 1 base and the J gene lost 6 bases, with 10 bases spanning the gap. From germline, CDR1 is SGHRS and CDR2 YFSETQ. The CDR3 loop spans 14 amino acids. CDR3 amino acids: CASSLLASDEKLFF. As DNA, the CDR3 is TGCGCCAGCAGCTTGCTGGCCTCAGATGAAAAACTGTTTTTT.

This clone has only a few counts. CDR3 DNA sequence: TGTGCCAGCAGCGATAAACCGGGACAGCGAGAGCTGTTTTTT. Amino acid sequence: CASSDKPGQRELFF. The V and J genes are TRBV9 and TRBJ2-2; TRBD1 agrees at 7 bases. This CDR3 region has 14 residues. V shed 3 bases, J shed 11 bases, and the junction held 10 bases outside the gene matches. Germline-derived CDR1 and CDR2 are SGDLS and YYNGEE.

In this sample, this clone turned up once. In DNA form, the CDR3 reads TGTGCCAGCTCACCACTCCTCGGGGGAAACACCATATATTTT. Its protein is CASSPLLGGNTIYF. This chain links TRBV18 with TRBJ1-3; D unresolved. This CDR3 is 14 amino acids long. Looked up from germline, CDR1 is KGHSH and CDR2 is LQKENI. V lost 1 base to trimming and J lost 4 bases, with 8 bases between them.

Comment on this clone: A junction boundary mismatches the germline segment, possibly from a read error. The V call is TRBV28, the J call TRBJ2-3, with 7 bases matching TRBD1. Looked up from germline, CDR1 is MDHEN and CDR2 is SYDVKM. The CDR3 is 15 amino acids. Here the CDR3 DNA reads TGTGCCAGCAGTTCCAGGGGGATGTACACAGATATGCAGTATTTT. Encoded protein: CASSSRGMYTDMQYF.

The V gene is TRBV7-6, the J gene TRBJ2-7, with TRBD2 matching 13 bases. The CDR3 runs 15 residues. In germline, CDR1 is SGHVS, CDR2 FNYEAQ. Germline trimming cut 5 bases from V and 1 base from J; bases unmatched to any gene: 2. Here the CDR3 reads CASSRTSGRSYEQYF. As DNA, the CDR3 is TGTGCCAGCAGCCGGACTAGCGGGAGATCCTACGAGCAGTACTTC.

This clone was seen a few times. The chain is built from TRBV11-2 and TRBJ2-2; 8 bases match TRBD1. From germline, CDR1 is SGHAT and CDR2 FQNNGV. V was clipped by 3 bases and J by 1 base; unmatched bases: 1. The CDR3 is 15 amino acids. The CDR3 DNA is TGTGCCAGCAGCTTCGGACAGGGGAACACCGGGGAGCTGTTTTTT. Residues: CASSFGQGNTGELFF.

This rearrangement joins TRBV7-9 to TRBJ1-2; possibly TRBD1 for D (6 bases). The CDR3 has 12 residues. V gave up 5 bases and J gave up 4 bases, with 8 bases separating them. Per germline, CDR1 SEHNR and CDR2 FQNEAQ (reference sequence). CDR3 amino acids: CASSRDTYGYTF. CDR3 bases: TGTGCCAGCAGCCGGGACACCTATGGCTACACCTTC. Full variable domain (rest looked up from reference TRBV7-9 and TRBJ1-2): DTGVSQNPRHKITKRGQNVTFRCDPISEHNRLYWYRQTLGQGPEFLTYFQNEAQLEKSRLLSDRFSAERPKGSFSTLEIQRTEQGDSAMYLCASSRDTYGYTFGSGTRLTVV.

This chain joins TRBV19 and TRBJ1-5, with D perhaps TRBD1 (5 bases). V was clipped by 6 bases and J by 0 bases, with 9 bases between them. Per the germline V gene, CDR1 is LNHDA and CDR2 is SQIVND (reference sequence). CDR3 length equals 14 residues. As DNA, the CDR3 is TGTGCCAGTAGGGGGGGACGTAGCAATCAGCCCCAGCATTTT. This sequence encodes CASRGGRSNQPQHF.

The V gene is TRBV4-1, the J gene TRBJ2-3; tentative D call: TRBD2 (6 bases). V was cut by 4 bases and J by 1 base, with 12 bases left in between. Germline CDR1 reads MGHRA; CDR2 reads YSYEKL. There are 15 residues in the CDR3. Written as DNA, the CDR3 is TGCGCCAGCAGCCCTGGGGGGATTGGCACAGATACGCAGTATTTT. This encodes CASSPGGIGTDTQYF.

The J gene is TRBJ2-3, the V gene TRBV2; 10 bases align to TRBD2. After removal of 5 bases from V and 3 bases from J, the junction contained 8 bases not matched to a gene. Germline assignment: CDR1 SNHLY and CDR2 FYNNEI. CDR3 length: 16 amino acids. In nucleotides, the CDR3 is TGTGCCAGCAGTTATTTTTCTAGCGGGAGTACAGATACGCAGTATTTT. Translation gives CASSYFSSGSTDTQYF.

The chain is built from TRBV28 and TRBJ2-7; the D gene is possibly TRBD2 (5 bases). The CDR3 covers 14 residues. CDR1 is MDHEN and CDR2 is SYDVKM in the germline V gene. Trimming took 5 bases from V and 0 from J, leaving 11 bases between them. The CDR3 DNA reads TGTGCCAGCAGTCACCGGGATTTCTCCTACGAGCAGTACTTC. Its protein is CASSHRDFSYEQYF. The entire variable domain, with the rest obtained from reference TRBV28 and TRBJ2-7, is as follows: DVKVTQSSRYLVKRTGEKVFLECVQDMDHENMFWYRQDPGLGLRLIYFSYDVKMKEKGDIPEGYSVSREKKERFSLILESASTNQTSMYLCASSHRDFSYEQYFGPGTRLTVT.

This rearrangement joins TRBV5-4 to TRBJ1-1, with D maybe TRBD1 (6 bases). Between the trimmed V and J ends, which lost 0 bases and 4 bases, there was a span of 10 bases. CDR3 length: 14 residues. Looked up from germline, CDR1 is SGHNT and CDR2 is YYREEE (reference sequence). The CDR3 nucleotides read TGTGCCAGCAGCTTGGGACAGGTCGGCACTGAAGCTTTCTTT. Translating gives CASSLGQVGTEAFF.

The rearrangement joins TRBV6-5 to TRBJ2-3; D might be TRBD2 (5 bases). The CDR3 consists of 13 residues. Trimming took off 6 bases at V and 1 base at J, with 8 bases between the two ends. In germline, CDR1 is MNHEY, CDR2 SVGAGI. The CDR3 is CASRRAGTDTQYF. The CDR3 nucleotides are TGTGCCAGCAGGCGAGCGGGCACAGATACGCAGTATTTT.

The chain carries TRBV7-2 and TRBJ2-5, with a weak D call TRBD2 (5 bases). V shed 2 bases and J shed 3 bases, with 13 bases lying between them. Germline V lookup: CDR1 SGHTA, CDR2 FQGNSA. The CDR3 spans 15 residues. The CDR3 sequence is CASSLLYGIEETQYF. Here the CDR3 DNA reads TGTGCCAGCAGCTTATTATACGGGATAGAAGAGACCCAGTACTTC.

V is TRBV19 and J is TRBJ1-1; D is perhaps TRBD1 (5 bases). The CDR3 covers 14 residues. Trimming stripped 5 bases from V and 4 bases from J, with 14 bases between. Germline assignment: CDR1 LNHDA and CDR2 SQIVND (reference sequence). This CDR3 is CASSVQGLVTEAFF. CDR3 DNA sequence: TGTGCCAGTAGTGTCCAGGGTTTGGTCACTGAAGCTTTCTTT.